Included here is one T cell receptor (beta chain) sequence, with context. What it recognizes is unknown. Primed by a sample-barcoded 5' primer and a J-beta primer mix, a second PCR proceeded for about 6 to 12 cycles. All samples yielded 2.5 million or more CDR3-containing paired-end reads. TCRdb ran MiXCR on the 5' RACE reads and lists one entry per CDR3 protein. Of around 850,000 distinct CDR3 sequences listed, about 34% are singletons. The sample belongs to a study of blood T cells in healthy people across ages. Trimming pared 6 bases from V and 3 bases from J, leaving 19 bases between. Germline loops: CDR1 DFQATT, CDR2 SNEGSKA (reference sequence). The CDR3 length is 15 residues. Overall study findings and caveats: The CMV status of each donor remained undetermined, and this could have confounded shifts in expanded clonotypes. With naive T cell percentage, TCR beta diversity showed a strong correlation.

Donors ranged from roughly 6 to 100 years old and were healthy Caucasians in Russia. The V and J genes are TRBV20-1 and TRBJ2-3; no reliable D call. This receptor was obtained from a young man in good health. Sequences were obtained from blood. CDR3 loop: CSARGVPGATDTQYF. The DNA of the CDR3 is TGCAGTGCACGCGGTGTCCCGGGCGCAACAGATACGCAGTATTTT.